Listed below are T cell receptor beta chains from one sample, sequenced in a study of cytomegalovirus exposure and HLA in healthy donors. Clones were read by immunoSEQ multiplex PCR, and TCRdb kept only the in-frame ones, dropping some. The table shows about 180,000 clones, with more than 75% occurring only once. Sequencing was carried out using PBMCs. These TCRs come from a woman in her 30s in good health and CMV-seropositive. CDR3s include the opening cysteine and the closing phenylalanine or tryptophan. Fields, in order: D gene, V gene, clone size, J gene, CDR3 protein, CDR3 DNA. D genes are given only for firm matches. Clone size appears in some rows only: once, few, many, or a class for an expanded clone.

d_call: -; v_call: TRBV9; clone_size: -; j_call: TRBJ1-2; cdr3_aa: CASSVGPSGGRYGYTF; cdr3_nt: TGTGCCAGCAGCGTAGGACCCTCGGGGGGTCGGTATGGCTACACCTTC
d_call: -; v_call: TRBV7-6; clone_size: -; j_call: TRBJ2-2; cdr3_aa: CASSLDARLAGELFF; cdr3_nt: TGTGCCAGCAGCCTTGATGCTAGGTTAGCCGGGGAGCTGTTTTTT
d_call: TRBD2; v_call: TRBV2; clone_size: few; j_call: TRBJ2-7; cdr3_aa: CASTLAGASYEQYF; cdr3_nt: TGTGCCAGCACCCTAGCGGGGGCCTCCTACGAGCAGTACTTC
d_call: TRBD1; v_call: TRBV19; clone_size: -; j_call: TRBJ2-7; cdr3_aa: CASSPRQGAGPYEQYF; cdr3_nt: TGTGCCAGTAGTCCCCGACAGGGGGCTGGACCCTACGAGCAGTACTTC
d_call: -; v_call: TRBV21-1; clone_size: -; j_call: TRBJ2-5; cdr3_aa: CASSKGEGRETQYF; cdr3_nt: TGTGCCAGCAGCAAAGGGGAGGGGCGGGAGACCCAGTACTTC
d_call: TRBD1; v_call: TRBV28; clone_size: -; j_call: TRBJ2-7; cdr3_aa: CASTTRPGQGTYEQYF; cdr3_nt: TGTGCCAGCACCACCAGACCGGGACAGGGAACCTACGAGCAGTACTTC
d_call: -; v_call: TRBV10-1; clone_size: -; j_call: TRBJ2-7; cdr3_aa: CASSDPGVSGEQYF; cdr3_nt: TGCGCCAGCAGTGATCCCGGGGTCTCGGGTGAGCAGTACTTC
d_call: -; v_call: TRBV4-2; clone_size: -; j_call: TRBJ2-1; cdr3_aa: CASSARGEQFF; cdr3_nt: TGTGCCAGCAGCGCTAGAGGTGAGCAGTTCTTC
d_call: -; v_call: TRBV19; clone_size: -; j_call: TRBJ1-6; cdr3_aa: CASSITLSGDSYNSPLHF; cdr3_nt: TGTGCCAGTAGTATAACCCTCAGCGGCGACTCCTATAATTCACCCCTCCACTTT
d_call: -; v_call: TRBV4-1; clone_size: few; j_call: TRBJ2-7; cdr3_aa: CASSQESGANYEQYF; cdr3_nt: TGCGCCAGCAGCCAAGAATCAGGGGCGAACTACGAGCAGTACTTC
d_call: TRBD2; v_call: TRBV9; clone_size: -; j_call: TRBJ2-3; cdr3_aa: CASSARTSADTQYF; cdr3_nt: TGTGCCAGCAGCGCCCGGACTAGCGCTGATACGCAGTATTTT
d_call: -; v_call: TRBV6-1; clone_size: -; j_call: TRBJ1-4; cdr3_aa: CASNPPDTSNEKLFF; cdr3_nt: TGTGCCAGCAACCCCCCAGACACCAGTAATGAAAAACTGTTTTTT
d_call: -; v_call: TRBV28; clone_size: -; j_call: TRBJ1-6; cdr3_aa: CASSPINSPLHF; cdr3_nt: TGTGCCAGCAGTCCCATTAATTCACCCCTCCACTTT
d_call: TRBD2; v_call: TRBV7-2; clone_size: few; j_call: TRBJ2-5; cdr3_aa: CASSLASGGFQETQYF; cdr3_nt: TGTGCCAGCAGCTTAGCTAGCGGGGGGTTCCAAGAGACCCAGTACTTC
d_call: -; v_call: TRBV18; clone_size: few; j_call: TRBJ1-3; cdr3_aa: CASSPSFTTENTIYF; cdr3_nt: TGTGCCAGCTCACCATCTTTCACGACAGAAAACACCATATATTTT
d_call: -; v_call: TRBV27; clone_size: -; j_call: TRBJ1-4; cdr3_aa: CASKLIRGEKLFF; cdr3_nt: TGTGCCAGCAAGTTAATCCGAGGAGAAAAACTGTTTTTT
d_call: TRBD1; v_call: TRBV7-9; clone_size: -; j_call: TRBJ2-7; cdr3_aa: CASSSTGTGGHEQYF; cdr3_nt: TGTGCCAGCAGCTCTACCGGGACAGGGGGTCACGAGCAGTACTTC
d_call: -; v_call: TRBV11-3; clone_size: once; j_call: TRBJ1-3; cdr3_aa: CASSLHSGNTIYF; cdr3_nt: TGTGCCAGCAGCTTACACTCTGGAAACACCATATATTTT
d_call: TRBD1; v_call: TRBV2; clone_size: -; j_call: TRBJ1-1; cdr3_aa: CASSGDSTTEAFF; cdr3_nt: TGTGCCAGCAGTGGGGACAGTACCACTGAAGCTTTCTTT
d_call: TRBD2; v_call: TRBV29-1; clone_size: -; j_call: TRBJ2-3; cdr3_aa: CSVFPGTTYTDTQYF; cdr3_nt: TGCAGCGTCTTCCCCGGGACTACGTACACAGATACGCAGTATTTT
d_call: TRBD1; v_call: TRBV2; clone_size: once; j_call: TRBJ2-7; cdr3_aa: CASSGGTGGSYEQYF; cdr3_nt: TGTGCCAGCAGTGGCGGGACAGGGGGCTCCTACGAGCAGTACTTC
d_call: -; v_call: TRBV28; clone_size: -; j_call: TRBJ1-1; cdr3_aa: CASSLSYRQNTEAFF; cdr3_nt: TGTGCCAGCAGTTTGTCTTACAGACAGAACACTGAAGCTTTCTTT
d_call: TRBD1; v_call: TRBV6-5; clone_size: -; j_call: TRBJ1-4; cdr3_aa: CASSGTDNNEKLFF; cdr3_nt: TGTGCCAGCAGTGGGACAGATAATAATGAAAAACTGTTTTTT
d_call: TRBD1; v_call: TRBV6-5; clone_size: -; j_call: TRBJ2-7; cdr3_aa: CASSYTGASTYEQYF; cdr3_nt: TGTGCCAGCAGTTACACAGGGGCATCCACCTACGAGCAGTACTTC
d_call: -; v_call: TRBV10-2; clone_size: -; j_call: TRBJ2-3; cdr3_aa: CASSPGQRGIPSTDTQYF; cdr3_nt: TGCGCCAGCAGCCCCGGGCAGAGGGGGATCCCTAGCACAGATACGCAGTATTTT
d_call: TRBD1; v_call: TRBV4-2; clone_size: -; j_call: TRBJ2-7; cdr3_aa: CASSQDLGTGVYEQYF; cdr3_nt: TGTGCCAGCAGCCAAGATCTGGGGACAGGGGTTTACGAGCAGTACTTC
d_call: TRBD1; v_call: TRBV2; clone_size: -; j_call: TRBJ1-6; cdr3_aa: CASSAHRGEDRRSNSPLHF; cdr3_nt: TGTGCCAGCAGTGCCCACAGGGGAGAAGATCGGAGAAGTAATTCACCCCTCCACTTT